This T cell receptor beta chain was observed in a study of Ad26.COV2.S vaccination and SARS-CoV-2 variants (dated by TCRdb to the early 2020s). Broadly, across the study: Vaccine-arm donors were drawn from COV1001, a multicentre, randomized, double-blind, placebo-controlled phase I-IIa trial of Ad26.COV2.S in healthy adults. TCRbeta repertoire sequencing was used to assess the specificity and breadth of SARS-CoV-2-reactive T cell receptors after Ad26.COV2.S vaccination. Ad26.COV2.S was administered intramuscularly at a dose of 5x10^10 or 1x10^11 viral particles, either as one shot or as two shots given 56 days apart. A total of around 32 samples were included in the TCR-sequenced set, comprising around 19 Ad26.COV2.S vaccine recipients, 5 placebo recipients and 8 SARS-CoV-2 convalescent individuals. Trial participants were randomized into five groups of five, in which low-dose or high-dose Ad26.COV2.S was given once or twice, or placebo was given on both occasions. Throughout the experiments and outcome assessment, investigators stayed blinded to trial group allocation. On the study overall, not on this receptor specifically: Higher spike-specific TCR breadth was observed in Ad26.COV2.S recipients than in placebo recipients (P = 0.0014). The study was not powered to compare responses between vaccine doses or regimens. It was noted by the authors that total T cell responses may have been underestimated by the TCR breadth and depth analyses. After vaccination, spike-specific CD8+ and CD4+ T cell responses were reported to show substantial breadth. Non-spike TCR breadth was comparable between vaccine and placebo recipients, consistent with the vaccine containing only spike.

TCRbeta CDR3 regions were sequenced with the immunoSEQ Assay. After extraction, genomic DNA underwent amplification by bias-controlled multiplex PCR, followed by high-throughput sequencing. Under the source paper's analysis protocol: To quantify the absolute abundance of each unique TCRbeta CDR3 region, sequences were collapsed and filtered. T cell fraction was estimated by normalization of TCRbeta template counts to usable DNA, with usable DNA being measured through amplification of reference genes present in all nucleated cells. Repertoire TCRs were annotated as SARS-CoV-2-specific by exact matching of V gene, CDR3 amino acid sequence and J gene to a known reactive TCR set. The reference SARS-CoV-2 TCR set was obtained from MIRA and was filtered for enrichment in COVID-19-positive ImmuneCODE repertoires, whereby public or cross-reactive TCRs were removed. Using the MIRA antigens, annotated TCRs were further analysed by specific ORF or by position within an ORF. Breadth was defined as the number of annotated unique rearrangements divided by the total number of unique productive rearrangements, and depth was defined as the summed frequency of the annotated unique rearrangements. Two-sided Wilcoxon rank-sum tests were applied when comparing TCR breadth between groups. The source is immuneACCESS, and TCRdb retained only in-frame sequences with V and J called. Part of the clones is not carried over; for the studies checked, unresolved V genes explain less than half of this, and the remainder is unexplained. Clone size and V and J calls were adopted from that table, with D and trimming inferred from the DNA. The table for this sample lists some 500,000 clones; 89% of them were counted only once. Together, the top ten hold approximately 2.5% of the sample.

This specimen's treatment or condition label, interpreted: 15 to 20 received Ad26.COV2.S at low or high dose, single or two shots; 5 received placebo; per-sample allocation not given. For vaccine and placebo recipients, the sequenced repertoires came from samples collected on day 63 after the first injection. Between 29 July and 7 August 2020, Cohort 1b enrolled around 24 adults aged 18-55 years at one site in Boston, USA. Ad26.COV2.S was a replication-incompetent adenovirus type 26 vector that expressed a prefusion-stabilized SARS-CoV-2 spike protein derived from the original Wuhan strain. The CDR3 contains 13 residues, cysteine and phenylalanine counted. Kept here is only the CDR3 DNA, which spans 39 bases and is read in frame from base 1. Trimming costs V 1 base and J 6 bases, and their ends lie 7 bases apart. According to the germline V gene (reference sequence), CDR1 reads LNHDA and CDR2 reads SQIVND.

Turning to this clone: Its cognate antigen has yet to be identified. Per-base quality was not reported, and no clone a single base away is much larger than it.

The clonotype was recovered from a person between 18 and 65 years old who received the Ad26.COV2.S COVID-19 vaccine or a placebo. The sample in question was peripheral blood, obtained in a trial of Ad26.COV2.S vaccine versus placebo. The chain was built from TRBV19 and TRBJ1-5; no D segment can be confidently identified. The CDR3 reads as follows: CASSIGGSQPQHF. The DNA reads TGTGCCAGTAGTATAGGGGGTTCTCAGCCCCAGCATTTT.